A selection of T cell receptor beta chains follows, all from one sample in a study of control samples from healthy donors and cancer patients. The data were produced by immunoSEQ multiplex PCR, yet TCRdb's version contains in-frame clones alone and is incomplete. The sample has some 39,000 clones; around 82% are singletons. The sample taken for sequencing was PBMCs. These receptors were collected from a woman in her fifties or sixties with lung cancer. The CDR3 runs from the conserved cysteine through the conserved F or W. A D gene is named only where the DNA matches it firmly. A clone size is listed for some rows: how often the clone was seen (once, few, many), or a class if it is expanded.

V	J	size	D	CDR3	DNA
TRBV6-5	TRBJ1-1	once	-	CASKGGGNTEAFF	TGTGCCAGCAAGGGGGGGGGAAACACTGAAGCTTTCTTT
TRBV2	TRBJ2-7	-	TRBD2	CASSVGAGTIYEQYF	TGTGCCAGCAGTGTGGGAGCGGGGACTATATACGAGCAGTACTTC
TRBV18	TRBJ1-3	-	-	CASSPPMGRNTIYF	TGTGCCAGCTCACCCCCTATGGGCAGAAACACCATATATTTT
TRBV27	TRBJ2-2	-	-	CASSLEKGGELFF	TGTGCCAGCAGTTTGGAGAAAGGCGGGGAGCTGTTTTTT
TRBV5-4	TRBJ2-2	-	TRBD1	CASSLAGGAYTGELFF	TGTGCCAGCAGCTTGGCAGGGGGCGCGTACACCGGGGAGCTGTTTTTT
TRBV3-1/TRBV3-2	TRBJ1-6	-	-	CASSQEMGHNSPLHF	TGTGCCAGCAGCCAAGAGATGGGACACAATTCACCCCTCCACTTT
TRBV10-3	TRBJ1-3	-	-	CAIREGYSGNTIYF	TGTGCCATCAGGGAGGGCTACTCTGGAAACACCATATATTTT
TRBV10-1	TRBJ2-7	-	TRBD1	CASSGTGYEQYF	TGCGCCAGCAGTGGGACAGGCTACGAGCAGTACTTC
TRBV9	TRBJ1-2	-	-	CASSVVAGAYYGYTF	TGTGCCAGCAGCGTAGTAGCAGGGGCATACTATGGCTACACCTTC
TRBV7-3	TRBJ1-1	-	-	CASSLGQHNTEAFF	TGTGCCAGCAGCTTAGGTCAGCACAACACTGAAGCTTTCTTT
TRBV11-1	TRBJ2-2	-	-	CAILLRGTNTGELFF	TGTGCCATTCTTTTAAGGGGGACGAACACCGGGGAGCTGTTTTTT
TRBV7-2	TRBJ2-1	-	-	CASSLPTQRNEQFF	TGTGCCAGCAGCCTTCCGACTCAGCGGAATGAGCAGTTCTTC
TRBV7-2	TRBJ1-2	-	-	CASSFRDTSADNYGYTF	TGTGCCAGCAGCTTCCGGGACACCTCAGCCGATAACTATGGCTACACCTTC
TRBV7-3	TRBJ2-1	-	-	CASSLSVGGSYNEQFF	TGTGCCAGCAGCTTGTCAGTCGGGGGATCCTACAATGAGCAGTTCTTC
TRBV5-1	TRBJ2-1	-	TRBD1	CASSLVVGQGYNEQFF	TGCGCCAGCAGCTTGGTCGTAGGACAGGGGTACAATGAGCAGTTCTTC
TRBV10-3	TRBJ2-5	-	TRBD2	CAISDFRTSSKTQYF	TGTGCCATCAGTGATTTTAGGACTAGCAGTAAGACCCAGTACTTC
TRBV19	TRBJ1-2	once	-	CASGDSTGLGGYTF	TGTGCCAGTGGTGACAGTACGGGGCTCGGTGGCTACACCTTC
TRBV9	TRBJ2-5	-	TRBD2	CASSVSGGVETQYF	TGTGCCAGCAGCGTATCCGGGGGGGTGGAGACCCAGTACTTC
TRBV6-5	TRBJ2-1	-	-	CASSYSDLGSNEQFF	TGTGCCAGCAGTTACTCTGATTTAGGAAGCAATGAGCAGTTCTTC
TRBV5-5	TRBJ2-5	-	-	CASSREGQETQYF	TGTGCCAGCAGCCGCGAGGGGCAAGAGACCCAGTACTTC